The clone carrying this T cell receptor (beta chain) was recorded a few times. The authors ran a second PCR of roughly 7 to 11 cycles using a sample-barcoded 5' primer and a J-beta primer mix. TCRdb re-called the 5' RACE reads with MiXCR, one entry per CDR3 protein. This sample carries about 1.1 million distinct CDR3 sequences, 30% to 40% of them seen once, and the ten largest clones take around 13%. The data originate from a study of blood T cells in healthy people across ages. Isolation yielded PBMCs, at least 7 million per sample, in every case. Per germline, CDR1 SEHNR and CDR2 FQNEAQ (reference sequence). This CDR3 is built from 15 residues.

The source is a man between 18 and 35 years old in good health. Sequenced: blood. The rearrangement links TRBV7-9 to TRBJ1-2; D is undetermined. The CDR3 DNA is TGTGCTATTAGCGGGTTATTTTCGGGAACTGATGGCTACACCTTC. This sequence encodes CAISGLFSGTDGYTF. Drawing the rest from reference TRBV7-9 and TRBJ1-2, the complete variable domain is DTGVSQNPRHKITKRGQNVTFRCDPISEHNRLYWYRQTLGQGPEFLTYFQNEAQLEKSRLLSDRFSAERPKGSFSTLEIQRTEQGDSAMYLCAISGLFSGTDGYTFGSGTRLTVV.